What follows are 7 T cell receptor beta chains derived from one specimen sequenced in a study of blood T cell repertoires in COVID-19. Only in-frame clones appear in the TCRdb table, and some are missing; sequencing was by immunoSEQ multiplex PCR. The data contain roughly 92,000 clones, about 89% of them singletons. Sequencing was done on a sample of peripheral blood. These receptors were obtained from a human donor with acute or convalescent COVID-19. The donor label of this sample is uncertain.

CDR3 bases: TGTGCCAGCAGCTACTGGCGGGGGGAGCAAGCCTACGAGCAGTACTTC. This gives the protein CASSYWRGEQAYEQYF. The chain couples TRBV7-6 to TRBJ2-7; 8 nucleotides agree with TRBD2. Germline V gene lookup returns CDR1 SGHVS and CDR2 FNYEAQ. V lost 4 bases, J lost 2 bases, and 10 bases stayed unmatched. The CDR3 spans 16 residues.

The rearrangement uses TRBV11-3 and TRBJ1-1, with D perhaps matching TRBD1 (5 bases). The CDR3 sequence is 14 residues long. With 4 bases removed from V and 5 bases from J, the gap between germline ends came to 14 bases. The germline V gene has CDR1 SGHNT and CDR2 YENEEA. In DNA form, the CDR3 reads TGTGCCAGCAGCTCGTACGGGGGGGGGACTGAAGCTTTCTTT. Residues: CASSSYGGGTEAFF. The full variable domain, completed using reference TRBV11-3 and TRBJ1-1, is EAGVVQSPRYKIIEKKQPVAFWCNPISGHNTLYWYLQNLGQGPELLIRYENEEAVDDSQLPKDRFSAERLKGVDSTLKIQPAELGDSAVYLCASSSYGGGTEAFFGQGTRLTVV.

V gene TRBV7-2 combines with J gene TRBJ2-7, with 7 positions matching TRBD1. CDR3 length: 15 amino acids. Trimming cost V 5 bases and J 1 base; bases outside gene matches: 8. Germline V gives CDR1 SGHTA, CDR2 FQGNSA. The CDR3 loop is CASSLAPGQSYEQYF. CDR3 coding DNA: TGTGCCAGCAGCCTCGCCCCGGGACAGTCCTACGAGCAGTACTTC.

The CDR3 DNA is TGTGCCAGCTCACCAAGGACAGGGACCAGCTCCTACGAGCAGTACTTC. Translating it yields CASSPRTGTSSYEQYF. V and J are TRBV18 and TRBJ2-7; 8 nucleotides line up with TRBD1. V dropped 2 bases and J dropped 0; count of bases not matched to a gene: 6. CDR3 length: 16 amino acids. CDR1 is KGHSH and CDR2 is LQKENI in the germline V gene.

DNA of the CDR3: TGTGCCACCACCGGCGGGGTCCAAGAGACCCAGTACTTC. It encodes CATTGGVQETQYF. V and J are TRBV18 and TRBJ2-5, with D possibly TRBD2 on 6 matching bases. The CDR3 covers 13 residues. The germline gives CDR1 KGHSH, CDR2 LQKENI. The V gene lost 10 bases and the J gene lost 1 base, with 13 bases spanning the gap.

The chain employs TRBV9 and TRBJ2-2, with D maybe TRBD2 (5 bases). V was pared by 6 bases and J by 6 bases, with 15 bases between. Germline V gene lookup returns CDR1 SGDLS and CDR2 YYNGEE. The CDR3 covers 14 residues. CDR3 region: CASTVRATAGELFF. The CDR3 region has the DNA TGTGCCAGCACCGTGAGGGCGACCGCCGGGGAGCTGTTTTTT.

The chain recombines TRBV5-8 with TRBJ1-6; 7 bases line up with TRBD1. Germline lookup yields CDR1 SGHTS and CDR2 YDEGEE. The V gene end was trimmed by 5 bases and the J gene end by 0 bases; junction bases not matched to a gene: 5. The CDR3 is made up of 16 amino acids. The CDR3 here is CASRGQASSYNSPLHF. As DNA, the CDR3 is TGTGCCAGCAGAGGACAGGCGAGCTCCTATAATTCACCCCTCCACTTT.